This T cell receptor (beta chain) was profiled in a study of T cells in localized non-small cell lung cancer. Notes on the study in general: Higher blood T cell density tracked longer overall survival. A median about 56 of the top 100 tumor clones appeared in adjacent lung. As only one tumor region underwent sequencing, heterogeneity remains possible. There was higher T cell clonality in uninvolved adjacent lung than in tumor, and it was highest there.

Notes on this clone: As yet, its antigen is unknown.

Germline V gives CDR1 SNHLY, CDR2 FYNNEI. V gave up 2 bases and J gave up 3 bases, with 11 bases separating them. The CDR3 covers 15 residues. TCRdb's copy holds only in-frame clones and misses some; the assay was immunoSEQ multiplex PCR. The table lists under 150,000 clones, around 89% of them singletons, with around 1.7% in the top ten. The origin of this receptor is a female donor of 60 years or more with stage I lung adenocarcinoma. This sequence joins TRBV2 and TRBJ2-1, with D uncertain. The sample was peripheral blood, taken before any cancer treatment. The CDR3 DNA follows: TGTGCCAGCAGTGAATGGGGATTGGGCTACAATGAGCAGTTCTTC. The encoded protein is CASSEWGLGYNEQFF.